This is a list of T cell receptor beta chains from one sample in a study of blood T cell repertoires in COVID-19. Only in-frame clones appear in the TCRdb table, and some are missing; sequencing was by immunoSEQ multiplex PCR. The sample comprises about 260,000 clones, 88% of which are singletons, and about 4% rests with the top ten. Material: peripheral blood. All receptors derive from a man in his sixties who had recovered from COVID-19. Each CDR3 is given with its conserved first and last residue. The D gene is left open where the match is weak. Expanded clones are given a class, and other clones once, few, many or no size at all.

TRBV1,-,-,TRBJ2-2,CTSSQDLYDSTMTGELFF
TRBV3-1/TRBV3-2,-,-,TRBJ2-1,CASSQDLDNEQFF
TRBV5-6,TRBD1,-,TRBJ1-2,CASSTGTAVYGYTF
TRBV27,-,once,TRBJ2-7,CASSSTYEQYF
TRBV18,-,few,TRBJ2-7,CASSPSMAPGAGRKDEQYF
TRBV4-1,-,-,TRBJ2-1,CASSQGTGLHNEQFF
TRBV5-1,-,-,TRBJ2-7,CASSLSTGYEQYF
TRBV7-2,TRBD1,-,TRBJ2-4,CASSLASNLRDRVDGAKNIQYF
TRBV18,-,-,TRBJ2-7,CASSPWGQFSSYEQYF
TRBV29-1,TRBD1,-,TRBJ2-2,CSADRDYGELFF
TRBV19,TRBD1,-,TRBJ2-7,CASSTDRGPYEQYF
TRBV6-5,-,-,TRBJ2-1,CASSSVDEQFF
TRBV29-1,TRBD1,-,TRBJ1-1,CSVGTGGFAEAFF
TRBV2,TRBD2,few,TRBJ2-7,CASSSTSGPYEQYF
TRBV14,-,-,TRBJ1-1,CASSAQENTEAFF
TRBV11-3,TRBD1,-,TRBJ2-7,CASSLGTGGNEQYF
TRBV14,TRBD1,-,TRBJ1-3,CASSLQTGGSGNTIYF
TRBV9,-,-,TRBJ1-3,CASSVVGDSFSGNTIYF
TRBV6-6,-,-,TRBJ2-7,CASSPRGIKPFSYEQYF
TRBV30,-,-,TRBJ1-1,CAWSSSLRNTEAFF
TRBV6-5,TRBD1,-,TRBJ1-2,CASSFDRGHGYTF
TRBV5-1,-,-,TRBJ2-5,CASSLAEGGPPTQYF
TRBV7-2,-,-,TRBJ2-7,CASSLYSQGQGQYF
TRBV7-9,TRBD1,-,TRBJ2-2,CASSSRDSPNTGELFF
TRBV19,-,-,TRBJ2-3,CASTVVGGTDTQYF
TRBV9,-,-,TRBJ1-1,CASSVKGSTTEAFF
TRBV2,-,-,TRBJ2-7,CASSEPGSTYEQYF
TRBV4-2,-,-,TRBJ1-1,CASSPGGWYTEAFF
TRBV19,TRBD1,-,TRBJ1-3,CASSIDGPKDRILSGNTIYF
TRBV7-9,TRBD1,-,TRBJ2-3,CASSLTGGAPGDTQYF
TRBV4-2,TRBD1,-,TRBJ1-3,CASSQGTGSGNTIYF
TRBV7-6,-,once,TRBJ2-7,CASSASVQGNDEQYF
TRBV2,TRBD1,-,TRBJ1-4,CASSLTGGSNEKLFF
TRBV3-1/TRBV3-2,-,-,TRBJ2-1,CASSQVNNEQFF
TRBV28,TRBD1,once,TRBJ2-7,CASTTYRDRAYEQYF
TRBV6-5,-,few,TRBJ1-1,CASRNQGGRTEAFF
TRBV9,TRBD2,-,TRBJ2-5,CASSVDPSGGTQETQYF
TRBV6-5,TRBD1,once,TRBJ2-5,CASSPGTGVDETQYF
TRBV7-8,-,-,TRBJ2-6,CASSLAQGVGANVLTF
TRBV6-1,-,once,TRBJ2-2,CASSEQGGNTGELFF
TRBV29-1,-,-,TRBJ2-7,CSVQASSYEQYF
TRBV7-8,TRBD2,-,TRBJ2-1,CASSFSSARGAGQFF
TRBV5-4,TRBD2,once,TRBJ2-3,CASSFGGGAPDTQYF
TRBV9,-,-,TRBJ2-1,CASSVRSGDRFNEQFF
TRBV19,-,-,TRBJ2-6,CASSRLSSGANVLTF
TRBV6-4,-,-,TRBJ1-2,CASRRRTGQINYGYTF
TRBV9,-,-,TRBJ2-5,CASSVAVQGQETQYF
TRBV19,-,-,TRBJ2-7,CASSRQVTSYEQYF
TRBV11-3,-,once,TRBJ2-2,CASSGTALPGELFF
TRBV7-9,-,once,TRBJ2-3,CASHTTVSTDTQYF
TRBV7-2,TRBD1,few,TRBJ1-3,CASSPSTGGTTIYF
TRBV12-5,-,-,TRBJ1-5,CASGFRQPQHF
TRBV6-5,-,-,TRBJ2-2,CASSPRGGGRVFF